This T cell receptor beta chain was sequenced during a study of T-cell memory formation after mild COVID-19. Findings of the study overall: Specificity for SARS-CoV-2 was not confirmed among the second-wave clones peaking on day 37. Later expanders leaned CD4+, whereas clones that contracted between day 15 and 85 were balanced CD4/CD8. CD4+ contracting clones were found mainly in CM and EM, and CD8+ ones in EMRA.

This clonotype showed up just once. The antigen is unknown. TCRdb redid the calling of the 5' RACE reads with MiXCR, one entry per CDR3 protein. This table holds about 400,000 distinct CDR3 sequences, approximately 25% found once. Germline V CDR1 and CDR2: SGHRS, YFSETQ. The V end lost 2 bases, the J end lost 1 base, and 7 bases lay between the germline ends. CDR3 length: 14 residues. Material: PBMCs or a T cell subset sorted from them (not recorded which). This TCR was sampled from an adult woman who had mild COVID-19 (a few samples of this study predate the infection). Cell type and time point are not known. This chain joins TRBV5-1 and TRBJ2-1; no clear D. CDR3 protein: CASSFLVSYNEQFF. CDR3 coding DNA: TGCGCCAGCAGCTTTTTAGTGTCCTACAATGAGCAGTTCTTC. Drawing the rest from reference TRBV5-1 and TRBJ2-1, the complete variable domain is KAGVTQTPRYLIKTRGQQVTLSCSPISGHRSVSWYQQTPGQGLQFLFEYFSETQRNKGNFPGRFSGRQFSNSRSEMNVSTLELGDSALYLCASSFLVSYNEQFFGPGTRLTVL.